The 23 T cell receptor beta chains in this list originate from one sample, sequenced in a study of regulatory T cells in long-lasting Graves disease. The TCR beta library used iRepertoire HTBI primers with Arm-PCR amplification of CDR3. TCRdb redid the calling of the multiplex PCR reads with MiXCR, one entry per CDR3 protein. The sample has some 320,000 distinct CDR3 sequences, about 18% seen once. Time point defined: newly diagnosed GD, antithyroid drugs for less than 3 months. From RNA extracted from PBMCs, the TCR library was made. Sequences were derived from peripheral blood mononuclear cells (PBMCs), sampled at new diagnosis, from a patient treated with antithyroid drugs. The receptors here all came from a female donor with Graves disease.

This clonotype was recorded a few times. The chain joins TRBV15 to TRBJ2-3; D possibly corresponds to TRBD2 (5 bases). This CDR3 is 15 amino acids long. With 5 bases removed from V and 0 bases from J, the gap between germline ends came to 12 bases. Germline CDR1 is LNHNV and CDR2 is YYDKDF (reference sequence). The CDR3 loop is CATSLGDTSTDTQYF. DNA of the CDR3: TGTGCCACCAGCCTGGGAGACACTAGCACAGATACGCAGTATTTT.

This clonotype was seen at least ten times. J is TRBJ2-7 and V is TRBV3-1; possibly TRBD1 for D (5 bases). This CDR3 spans 15 amino acids. Trimming removed 1 base at V and 1 base at J, with 11 bases between. Germline CDR1 and CDR2: LGHDT and YNNKEL (reference sequence). CDR3 in amino acids: CASSQGPGISYEQYF. The CDR3, as DNA: TGTGCCAGCAGCCAAGGGCCAGGGATATCCTACGAGCAGTACTTC.

The rearrangement joins TRBV6-1 to TRBJ2-1, with D possibly TRBD1 on 6 matching bases. Germline V gene data show CDR1 as MNHNS and CDR2 as SASEGT. With 7 bases removed from V and 8 bases from J, the gap between germline ends came to 15 bases. CDR3 length: 13 residues. The CDR3 region is CASIGISGDEQFF. DNA of the CDR3: TGTGCCAGCATCGGAATTTCAGGGGATGAGCAGTTCTTC.

There are many counts of this clonotype. At one end, the junction sequence differs from germline, possibly due to a read error. The chain carries TRBV6-1 and TRBJ2-7, with 7 bases fitting TRBD1. CDR3 length: 13 residues. Germline CDR1 and CDR2: MNHNS and SASEGT. CDR3 nucleotides: TGCGCCAGCAGTGACGGGACAGCGAGGGAGCAGTACTTC. Translation gives CASSDGTAREQYF.

A note on this clonotype: Being one base from a much bigger clone, this may be a read error. In this CDR3 the conserved last residue, phenylalanine or tryptophan, is missing, so a read error is likely. The chain has TRBV2 and TRBJ2-1, with D possibly called TRBD1 or TRBD2 (6 bases each). Germline V gives CDR1 SNHLY, CDR2 FYNNEI. Trimming removed 2 bases at V and 8 bases at J, with 13 bases between. The CDR3 extends over 14 amino acids. CDR3 bases: TGTGCCAGCAGTGAACCCCTCGGGGGCTATGAGCAGTTCCTC. It is translated as CASSEPLGGYEQFL.

This clonotype was detected many times. This chain uses TRBV6-1 with TRBJ2-3; TRBD1 agrees at 7 bases. CDR1 and CDR2 (germline): MNHNS, SASEGT. The V segment lost 5 bases and the J segment 2 bases; nucleotides outside the gene matches: 4. The CDR3 loop spans 14 amino acids. CDR3 bases: TGTGCCAGCAGTCCCGGGACAGCCACAGATACGCAGTATTTT. This codes for CASSPGTATDTQYF.

This clonotype appeared many times. The chain is built from TRBV7-9 and TRBJ2-5; 15 bases line up with TRBD2. The CDR3 runs to 17 residues. The germline V gene encodes CDR1 SEHNR and CDR2 FQNEAQ (reference sequence). The ends lost 5 bases at V and 5 bases at J; junction bases unmatched: 9. For the CDR3, the DNA is TGTGCCAGCAGCCCCGGGACTAGCGGGAGGCCGGGTGAGACCCAGTACTTC. Translating it yields CASSPGTSGRPGETQYF.

Concerning this clonotype: A clone one base away is much larger, so this may be a read error. This chain joins TRBV13 and TRBJ2-5, with D possibly being TRBD2 (6 bases). Germline V gene lookup returns CDR1 PRHDT and CDR2 FYEKMQ (reference sequence). CDR3 length: 14 residues. V was trimmed by 6 bases and J by 7 bases, leaving 18 bases between them. CDR3 sequence: CASRRDSLTATQYF. The DNA for the CDR3 is TGTGCCAGCAGGCGGGATTCTCTAACGGCGACCCAGTACTTC. The variable domain in full, completed from reference TRBV13 and TRBJ2-5, reads AAGVIQSPRHLIKEKRETATLKCYPIPRHDTVYWYQQGPGQDPQFLISFYEKMQSDKGSIPDRFSAQQFSDYHSELNMSSLELGDSALYFCASRRDSLTATQYFGPGTRLLVL.

This clonotype came up many times. The gene calls are TRBV12-3 or TRBV12-4 and TRBJ2-3; D is perhaps TRBD1 (7 bases). Trimming took 5 bases from V and 4 from J, leaving 16 bases between them. The CDR3 totals 15 residues. The CDR3 coding sequence is TGTGCCAGCAGTACAGGGGCGGGATGGGCAGATACGCAGTATTTT. Protein: CASSTGAGWADTQYF.

Details on this clonotype: A much larger clone sits a single nucleotide away, making a read error possible. The chain is built from TRBV19 and TRBJ1-5; 8 bases agree with TRBD1. The germline V gene encodes CDR1 LNHDA and CDR2 SQIVND (reference sequence). The CDR3 is 15 amino acids. The CDR3 spells CVSRSRGRSGQPQHF. The CDR3, as DNA: TGTGTCAGTAGGTCCAGGGGGCGCTCTGGTCAGCCCCAGCATTTT.

As to this clonotype: With a much larger clone just one base away, this may be a read error. The chain couples TRBV11-3 to TRBJ2-3; 13 bases match TRBD2. This CDR3 has 19 residues. Germline V lookup: CDR1 SGHNT, CDR2 YENEEA. Trimming took 4 bases from V and 3 from J; bases not matched to a gene: 13. The DNA of the CDR3 is TGTGCCAGCAGCTCCGAGCGGGGGGGACTAGCGGGAACAACAGATACGCAGTATTTT. It yields the protein CASSSERGGLAGTTDTQYF.

This clonotype has a count of ten or more. J is TRBJ1-2 and V is TRBV29-1; 9 bases map to TRBD1. CDR1 and CDR2 from the germline V gene are SQVTM and ANQGSEA. This CDR3 has 15 amino acids. The junction had 11 bases not matched to a gene; V was cut back by 7 bases and J by 2 bases. The CDR3 loop reads CSAQGAGTLNYGYTF. The CDR3, as DNA: TGCAGCGCACAGGGGGCAGGAACCCTGAACTATGGCTACACCTTC.

As for this clonotype: A much larger clone differs from this one at a single base, so this may be a read error. The CDR3 does not close with the conserved phenylalanine or tryptophan, likely indicating a read error. This chain links TRBV3-1 with TRBJ1-2; TRBD1 is a possible D gene (5 bases). Deletions cut 0 bases from V and 4 bases from J, with 9 bases between. The germline V gene encodes CDR1 LGHDT and CDR2 YNNKEL (reference sequence). The CDR3 extends over 14 amino acids. CDR3 DNA sequence: TGTGCCAGCAGCCAAGATTCGGGGGTCTATGGCTACACCTCC. It specifies CASSQDSGVYGYTS.

This clonotype was counted many times. J is TRBJ1-4 and V is TRBV11-3; 8 nucleotides agree with TRBD1. V trimming: 3 bases; J trimming: 6 bases; junction bases outside the gene matches: 3. This CDR3 contains 14 residues. CDR1 and CDR2 (germline): SGHNT, YENEEA. In nucleotides, the CDR3 is TGTGCCAGCAGCTTCGGACAGGGTTATGAAAAACTGTTTTTT. Its translation is CASSFGQGYEKLFF.

This clonotype was seen a handful of times. The chain uses TRBV18 and TRBJ2-7; no firm D call. The germline V gene has CDR1 KGHSH and CDR2 LQKENI. The CDR3 loop spans 14 amino acids. V gave up 2 bases and J gave up 3 bases, with 11 bases separating them. CDR3 in amino acids: CASSPESSFYEQYF. The DNA for the CDR3 is TGTGCCAGCTCACCAGAGTCCTCCTTCTACGAGCAGTACTTC.

This chain joins TRBV2 and TRBJ2-7; maybe TRBD2 (5 bases). Germline V gives CDR1 SNHLY, CDR2 FYNNEI. V was clipped by 8 bases and J by 6 bases, with 14 bases between them. CDR3 length: 12 amino acids. DNA for the CDR3: TGTGCCAGCCTAGGAGGCAGGTCCGAGCAGTACTTC. Translation gives CASLGGRSEQYF.

At least ten counts were recorded for this clonotype. The gene calls are TRBV6-6 and TRBJ1-1; no clear D. V lost 0 bases and J lost 1, with 12 bases in between. The CDR3 is made up of 16 amino acids. Germline CDR1 reads MNHNY; CDR2 reads SVGAGI (reference sequence). Here the CDR3 DNA reads TGTGCCAGCAGTTACTCGGGGTTCGGTAGGAACACTGAAGCTTTCTTT. As protein: CASSYSGFGRNTEAFF.

This clonotype came up a few times. The chain couples TRBV6-1 to TRBJ1-6, with a possible D match to TRBD1 (5 bases). V lost 4 bases to trimming and J lost 12 bases, with 13 bases between them. This CDR3 spans 13 amino acids. CDR1 is MNHNS, CDR2 SASEGT, per germline. This chain's CDR3 is CASSGEGSLPLHF. CDR3 DNA sequence: TGTGCCAGCAGTGGGGAGGGGTCTCTACCCCTCCACTTT.

The V gene is TRBV11-2, the J gene TRBJ2-1, with 14 bases identical to TRBD2. The CDR3 contains 15 residues. J lost 8 bases, V lost 5 bases, and 5 bases had no gene match. CDR1 is SGHAT and CDR2 is FQNNGV in the germline V gene. CDR3 DNA sequence: TGTGCCAGCAGCCCAGGGACTAGCGGGAGCTATGAGCAGTTCTTC. The encoded protein is CASSPGTSGSYEQFF. The full variable domain, rest sourced from reference TRBV11-2 and TRBJ2-1, is EAGVAQSPRYKIIEKRQSVAFWCNPISGHATLYWYQQILGQGPKLLIQFQNNGVVDDSQLPKDRFSAERLKGVDSTLKIQPAKLEDSAVYLCASSPGTSGSYEQFFGPGTRLTVL.

The chain links TRBV4-1 to TRBJ2-5; TRBD2 matches at 8 bases. J was trimmed by 5 bases and V by 4 bases; bases with no gene match: 15. The germline V gene encodes CDR1 MGHRA and CDR2 YSYEKL. CDR3 length: 17 residues. CDR3 DNA sequence: TGCGCCAGCAGCCCTGTCGAACTAGCGGTATCGATGGAGACCCAGTACTTC. Its protein product is CASSPVELAVSMETQYF.

The rearrangement uses TRBV10-1 and TRBJ2-1, with 9 bases lining up with TRBD1. The CDR3 extends over 14 amino acids. Trimming took 7 bases from V and 4 from J; bases not matched to a gene: 5. Looked up from germline, CDR1 is WNHNN and CDR2 is SYGVQD (reference sequence). This chain's CDR3 is CASTSGTGYNEQFF. CDR3 DNA sequence: TGCGCCAGCACGTCCGGGACAGGGTACAATGAGCAGTTCTTC.

This clonotype was counted many times. The V call is TRBV2, the J call TRBJ1-1; possible D gene TRBD1, 6 bases. Germline lookup yields CDR1 SNHLY and CDR2 FYNNEI. V was clipped by 5 bases and J by 2 bases, with 9 bases between them. This CDR3 spans 13 amino acids. The DNA for the CDR3 is TGTGCCAGCAGTAGACAGGACAACACTGAAGCTTTCTTT. Its translation: CASSRQDNTEAFF.

This clonotype was picked up many times. V usage is TRBV28 and J usage is TRBJ1-4; D may be TRBD1 (5 bases). Trimming cost V 8 bases and J 3 bases, with 16 bases left between them. This CDR3 spans 15 amino acids. Germline assignment: CDR1 MDHEN and CDR2 SYDVKM. The CDR3 DNA reads TGTGCCAGCCAACTCCGGGACGCCGCTAATGAAAAACTGTTTTTT. As protein: CASQLRDAANEKLFF.